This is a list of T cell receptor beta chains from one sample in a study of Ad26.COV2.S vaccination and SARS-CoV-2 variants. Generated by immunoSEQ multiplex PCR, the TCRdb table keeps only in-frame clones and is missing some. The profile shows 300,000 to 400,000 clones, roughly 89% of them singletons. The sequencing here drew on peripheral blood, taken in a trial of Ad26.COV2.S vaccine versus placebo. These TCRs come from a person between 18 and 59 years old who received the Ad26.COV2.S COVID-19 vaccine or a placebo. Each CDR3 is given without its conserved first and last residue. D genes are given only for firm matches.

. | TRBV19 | ASSINMATNEKLF
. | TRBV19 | ASSIMWENTGELF
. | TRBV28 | ASSSPAGVNTEAF
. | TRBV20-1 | SASQGSSSYEQY
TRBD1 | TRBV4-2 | ASSQDSTRGLSPPH
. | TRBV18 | ASSPPPGARVRETQY
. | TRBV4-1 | ASSDSLSSYNEQF
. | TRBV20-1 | SASRRVGGETQY
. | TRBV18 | ASSQQDGEQY
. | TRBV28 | ASSSPGETYEQY
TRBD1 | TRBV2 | ASRGGQSMNTEAF
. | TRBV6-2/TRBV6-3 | ASSYRGDEKLF
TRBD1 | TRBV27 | ASRPGTGVEKLF
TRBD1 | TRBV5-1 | ASSLTGLEPQY
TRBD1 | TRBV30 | AWSGTGASPLH
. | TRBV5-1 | ASSDGSLAGETQY
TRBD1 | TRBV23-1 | ASRRGQGDSDEQY
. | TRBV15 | ATSPRGLNEKLF
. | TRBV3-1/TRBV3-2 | ASSQDRPYHYNEQF
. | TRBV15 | ATSRVNSGNTIY
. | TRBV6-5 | ASSPQGNTEAF
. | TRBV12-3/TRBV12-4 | ASSFGWGTEAF
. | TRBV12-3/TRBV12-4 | ASSRQEGTEAF
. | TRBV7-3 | ASSLQTGKDTEAF
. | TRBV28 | ASSRGGTASGNTIY
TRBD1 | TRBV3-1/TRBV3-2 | ASSQVAGQELH
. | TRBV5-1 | ASSPQTESYGYT
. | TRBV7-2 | ASSLVWTSTSPLH
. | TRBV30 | AWSAGADTQY
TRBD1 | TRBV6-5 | ASSRTGIEKLF
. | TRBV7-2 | ASSLGKGSIAKNIQY
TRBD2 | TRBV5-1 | ASSLEASGSWASDNEQF
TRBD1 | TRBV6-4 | ASSRDRDNSPLH
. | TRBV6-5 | ASSSQLLKDGYT
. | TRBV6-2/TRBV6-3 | ASSYLAGRDYEKLF
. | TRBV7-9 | ASSLAGDSWNTEAF
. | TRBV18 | ASGTVNTEAF
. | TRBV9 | ASSPGHLNTEAF
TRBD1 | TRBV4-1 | ASRITGGLIAGELF
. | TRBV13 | ASSLKREGGRDTQY
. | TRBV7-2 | ASSPRTVGVLT
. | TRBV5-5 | ASQGGSYEQY
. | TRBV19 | ASSIVGGTGELF
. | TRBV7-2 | ASSPRRGYEQY
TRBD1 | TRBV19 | ASTKTLQGANEQY
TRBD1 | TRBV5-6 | ASSLVTGGSEAF
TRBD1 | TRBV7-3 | ASSTSGTGSNEQF
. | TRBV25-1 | ASSEGLQETQY
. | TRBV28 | ASRLDEGDGYT
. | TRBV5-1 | ASSLDRAPEEKLF
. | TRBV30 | AWDREAGELF